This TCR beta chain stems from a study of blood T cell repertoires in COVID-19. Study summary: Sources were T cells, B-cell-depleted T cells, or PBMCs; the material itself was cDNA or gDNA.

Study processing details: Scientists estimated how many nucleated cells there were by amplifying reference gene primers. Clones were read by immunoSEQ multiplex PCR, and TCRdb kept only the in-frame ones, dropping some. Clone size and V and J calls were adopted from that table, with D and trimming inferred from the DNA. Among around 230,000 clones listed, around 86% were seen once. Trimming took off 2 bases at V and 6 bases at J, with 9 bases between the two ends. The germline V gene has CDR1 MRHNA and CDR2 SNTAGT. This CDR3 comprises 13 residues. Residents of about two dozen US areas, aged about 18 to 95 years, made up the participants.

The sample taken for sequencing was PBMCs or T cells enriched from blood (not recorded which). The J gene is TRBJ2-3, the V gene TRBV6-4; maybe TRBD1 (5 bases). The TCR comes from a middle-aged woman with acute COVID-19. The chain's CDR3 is CASSDQGSDTQYF. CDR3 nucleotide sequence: TGTGCCAGCAGTGACCAGGGTTCGGATACGCAGTATTTT.